The 6 T cell receptor beta chains in this list originate from one sample, sequenced in a study of radiotherapy plus CTLA-4 blockade in lung cancer. TCRdb's table, derived via immunoSEQ multiplex PCR, lists solely in-frame clones and lacks some. This table holds some 78,000 clones, approximately 86% found once. The starting material was peripheral blood, obtained from a patient treated with radiotherapy plus ipilimumab. The receptors come from a human donor with non-small cell lung cancer who had a partial response to radiotherapy plus ipilimumab.

The CDR3 DNA reads TGTGCCAGCAGCCTTGGGACTACAACAGATACGCAGTATTTT. Protein sequence: CASSLGTTTDTQYF. This chain uses TRBV9 with TRBJ2-3, with 7 bases that match TRBD2. Germline V lookup: CDR1 SGDLS, CDR2 YYNGEE. This CDR3 contains 14 residues. J gave up 3 bases and V 4 bases, and 5 bases lay outside the gene matches. Full variable domain (remainder filled in from reference TRBV9 and TRBJ2-3): DSGVTQTPKHLITATGQRVTLRCSPRSGDLSVYWYQQSLDQGLQFLIQYYNGEERAKGNILERFSAQQFPDLHSELNLSSLELGDSALYFCASSLGTTTDTQYFGPGTRLTVL.

The chain carries TRBV9 and TRBJ2-2; tentative D call: TRBD2 (5 bases). Germline loops: CDR1 SGDLS, CDR2 YYNGEE. V lost 4 bases and J lost 6, with 19 bases in between. This CDR3 contains 16 residues. The CDR3 loop reads CASSILGVSSAGELFF. DNA for the CDR3: TGTGCCAGCAGCATCCTCGGGGTTAGCTCGGCCGGGGAGCTGTTTTTT.

The V gene is TRBV4-2, the J gene TRBJ2-3, with TRBD2 identical over 12 bases. The V and J ends lost 4 bases and 4 bases, in that order; junction bases with no gene match: 12. Looked up from germline, CDR1 is LGHNA and CDR2 is YNFKEQ. The CDR3 runs to 18 residues. CDR3 residues: CASSPTQGLAGSPDTQYF. The CDR3 nucleotides read TGTGCCAGCAGCCCGACCCAGGGACTAGCGGGTTCCCCAGATACGCAGTATTTT.

The chain recombines TRBV30 with TRBJ1-1; D is undetermined. Looked up from germline, CDR1 is GTSNPN and CDR2 is SVGIG (reference sequence). The CDR3 runs to 15 residues. V was shortened by 4 bases and J by 1 base, with 16 bases between the two germline ends. Written as DNA, the CDR3 is TGTGCCTGGAATACACCGGGGTTGGGGAACACTGAAGCTTTCTTT. This gives the protein CAWNTPGLGNTEAFF.

The V gene is TRBV5-6, the J gene TRBJ2-2, with 8 bases fitting TRBD1. The CDR3 sequence is 17 residues long. Trimming cost V 2 bases and J 6 bases; bases outside gene matches: 12. CDR1 and CDR2 (germline): SGHDT, YYEEEE. The CDR3 is CASSLPRQGYYSGELFF. CDR3 sequence (DNA): TGTGCCAGCAGCTTACCAAGACAGGGGTACTACTCCGGGGAGCTGTTTTTT.

This chain joins TRBV7-2 and TRBJ1-4; 7 nucleotides match TRBD1. V dropped 4 bases and J dropped 4; count of bases not matched to a gene: 9. This CDR3 is 16 amino acids long. Germline CDR1 is SGHTA and CDR2 is FQGNSA. CDR3 sequence reads: CASSSTPGTVNEKLFF. CDR3 in DNA: TGTGCCAGCAGCTCGACCCCCGGGACAGTTAATGAAAAACTGTTTTTT.